The rows below give T cell receptor beta chains drawn from one sample of a study of blood T cell repertoires in COVID-19. The data were produced by immunoSEQ multiplex PCR, yet TCRdb's version contains in-frame clones alone and is incomplete. The sample holds approximately 230,000 clones; around 90% are singletons and the top ten take around 3%. Sequenced sample: peripheral blood. Receptors originate from a man aged 18 to 30 with active or convalescent COVID-19. The CDR3 runs from the conserved cysteine through the conserved F or W. The order of the fields is J gene, D gene, V gene, clone size, CDR3 DNA, CDR3 protein. A D gene is named only where the DNA matches it firmly. Clone size appears in some rows only: once, few, many, or a class for an expanded clone.

J: TRBJ1-1; D: TRBD1; V: TRBV19; size: few; DNA: TGTGCCAGTAGTAGCCGGACAGGGAGTGGGAAAGGTGAAGCTTTCTTT; CDR3: CASSSRTGSGKGEAFF
J: TRBJ2-1; D: TRBD2; V: TRBV6-2/TRBV6-3; size: -; DNA: TGTGCCAGCAGTTTTTCAACCGGGACTAGCGGGGGGGCCCCCTGGGAGCAGTTCTTC; CDR3: CASSFSTGTSGGAPWEQFF
J: TRBJ1-2; D: -; V: TRBV25-1; size: -; DNA: TGTGCCACAGAAGGGGTTTCTAACTATGGCTACACCTTC; CDR3: CATEGVSNYGYTF
J: TRBJ1-2; D: -; V: TRBV5-3; size: few; DNA: TGTGCCAGAAGTCCCAGGGATCGTGGCTACACCTTC; CDR3: CARSPRDRGYTF
J: TRBJ1-6; D: -; V: TRBV13; size: -; DNA: TGTGCCAGCAGCAAACAGACAGGTAGTAATTCACCCCTCCACTTT; CDR3: CASSKQTGSNSPLHF
J: TRBJ2-3; D: TRBD2; V: TRBV4-3; size: once; DNA: TGCGCCAGCAGTCCTCGGACTAGCGGGAGTACAGATACGCAGTATTTT; CDR3: CASSPRTSGSTDTQYF
J: TRBJ2-7; D: TRBD2; V: TRBV7-6; size: few; DNA: TGTGCCAGCAGCTCCTCCAGCGGGGACTCCTACGAGCAGTACTTC; CDR3: CASSSSSGDSYEQYF
J: TRBJ1-1; D: -; V: TRBV7-3; size: -; DNA: TGTGCCAGCAGCTTAAGGGGAGGGGCGAACACTGAAGCTTTCTTT; CDR3: CASSLRGGANTEAFF
J: TRBJ2-7; D: TRBD2; V: TRBV19; size: -; DNA: TGTGCCAGTAGGGAAACTAGCGGGGGGTTCTCCTACGAGCAGTACTTC; CDR3: CASRETSGGFSYEQYF
J: TRBJ2-2; D: TRBD2; V: TRBV5-4; size: -; DNA: TGTGCCAGCAGCTCGACTAGCGGGAACACCGGGGAGCTGTTTTTT; CDR3: CASSSTSGNTGELFF
J: TRBJ2-3; D: TRBD1; V: TRBV6-2/TRBV6-3; size: -; DNA: TGTGCCAGCATCCCCGGGTTGGGACAGGGCATTTTAACAGATACGCAGTATTTT; CDR3: CASIPGLGQGILTDTQYF
J: TRBJ2-3; D: -; V: TRBV23-1; size: -; DNA: TGCGCCAGCAGTCGTATCCGGGACATAAGGTGCACAGATACGCAGTATTTT; CDR3: CASSRIRDIRCTDTQYF
J: TRBJ2-7; D: TRBD1; V: TRBV7-7; size: -; DNA: TGTGCTAGCAGCTCTAGACAGGGTTCCTCCTACGAGCAGTACTTC; CDR3: CASSSRQGSSYEQYF
J: TRBJ1-1; D: -; V: TRBV14; size: once; DNA: TGTGCCAGCAGCCGATCAGGGAGCAGGGGCACTGAAGCTTTCTTT; CDR3: CASSRSGSRGTEAFF
J: TRBJ1-1; D: -; V: TRBV6-6; size: -; DNA: TGTGCCAGCAGCCCGCCACGGACACTTCTTAACACTGAAGCTTTCTTT; CDR3: CASSPPRTLLNTEAFF
J: TRBJ2-6; D: TRBD2; V: TRBV4-3; size: -; DNA: TGCGCCAGCAGCCTCACCCTCCTAGCGGCAGACTCTGGGGCCAACGTCCTGACTTTC; CDR3: CASSLTLLAADSGANVLTF
J: TRBJ1-5; D: -; V: TRBV4-1; size: -; DNA: TGCGCCAGCAGTCCGGCGGTTCCCCCGGGATTTAATCAGCCCCAGCATTTT; CDR3: CASSPAVPPGFNQPQHF